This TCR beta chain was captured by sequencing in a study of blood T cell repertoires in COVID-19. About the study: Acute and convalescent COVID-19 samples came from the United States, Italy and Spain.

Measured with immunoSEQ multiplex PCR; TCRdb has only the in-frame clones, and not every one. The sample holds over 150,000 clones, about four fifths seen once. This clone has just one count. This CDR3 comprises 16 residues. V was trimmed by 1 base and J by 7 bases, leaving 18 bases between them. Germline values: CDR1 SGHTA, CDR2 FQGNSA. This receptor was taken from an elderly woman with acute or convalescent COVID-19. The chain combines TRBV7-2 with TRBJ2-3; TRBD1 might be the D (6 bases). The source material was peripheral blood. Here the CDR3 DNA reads TGTGCCAGCAGCTTAGGATTTGGGGGACAAGGCCATACGCAGTATTTT. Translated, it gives CASSLGFGGQGHTQYF. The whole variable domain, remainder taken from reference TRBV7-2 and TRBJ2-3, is GAGVSQSPSNKVTEKGKDVELRCDPISGHTALYWYRQSLGQGLEFLIYFQGNSAPDKSGLPSDRFSAERTGGSVSTLTIQRTQQEDSAVYLCASSLGFGGQGHTQYFGPGTRLTVL.